These 27 T cell receptor beta chains came from one sample sequenced in a study of vaccination and CD4 T cells after COVID-19 (dated by TCRdb to between 2021 and 2023). No antigen is known for these receptors. The intended sense of this specimen's treatment or condition label: approximately nine-day PBMC culture with coronavirus spike peptide pools or control peptides (ViraFEST assay). The library came from PCR. The data were produced on an Illumina iSeq 100. DNA from cultured CD4+ T cells was subjected to TCR sequencing with the Oncomine TCR Beta short-read assay at the Johns Hopkins FTIC core. The raw public reads went through TCRdb reprocessing: fastp at Q25, MiXCR clone calling, in-frame beta chains kept. CDR3 protein sequences are deduplicated, and each keeps its most common genes and DNA. For this sample there are approximately 13,000 distinct CDR3 sequences; about two fifths appear just once. The ten largest clones add up to less than 25% of the sample.

The sequencing here drew on CD4+ T cells from blood, cultured in vitro, taken before SARS-CoV-2 vaccination. These receptors were taken from a human donor who had recovered from COVID-19.

The rearrangement links TRBV27 to TRBJ1-1; D uncertain. The CDR3 extends over 15 amino acids. Trimming removed 5 bases from V and 11 bases from J, with 24 bases in between. CDR1 is MNHEY, CDR2 SMNVEV, per germline (reference sequence). The CDR3 coding sequence is TGTGCCAGCAGTATAGACCGGGCCGCCCGAGGTAAGGCTTTCTTT. This encodes CASSIDRAARGKAFF.

The chain is built from TRBV7-2 and TRBJ1-2; D possibly corresponds to TRBD1 (5 bases). The CDR3 covers 16 residues. Germline V gene data show CDR1 as SGHTA and CDR2 as FQGNSA. V was cut by 5 bases and J by 2 bases, with 18 bases left in between. This CDR3 reads CASSGRGVEGNYGYTF. CDR3 nucleotide sequence: TGTGCCAGCAGCGGGCGAGGGGTGGAGGGCAACTATGGCTACACCTTC.

In DNA form, the CDR3 reads TGCAGCGTTGAGGGGATGGAGGTGATCGGGGAGCTGTTTTTT. Amino acid sequence: CSVEGMEVIGELFF. The rearrangement joins TRBV29-1 to TRBJ2-2, with D tentatively TRBD2 (5 bases). CDR1 is SQVTM and CDR2 is ANQGSEA in the germline V gene. V was cut by 3 bases and J by 7 bases, with 15 bases left in between. This CDR3 is built from 14 residues.

This clonotype was counted between two and nine times. This chain uses TRBV2 with TRBJ2-5; maybe TRBD1 (5 bases). Trimming took 8 bases from V and 5 from J, leaving 12 bases between them. Germline lookup yields CDR1 SNHLY and CDR2 FYNNEI. The CDR3 runs to 12 residues. CDR3 DNA sequence: TGTGCCAGCGGGGCAGGGCGGGAGACCCAGTACTTC. It is translated as CASGAGRETQYF.

The rearrangement uses TRBV7-2 and TRBJ2-3; the match to TRBD1 covers 8 bases. The CDR3 consists of 14 residues. Germline lookup yields CDR1 SGHTA and CDR2 FQGNSA. Trimming removed 4 bases from V and 5 bases from J; junction bases left unmatched: 5. CDR3: CASSSDRARDTQYF. The CDR3 nucleotides are TGTGCCAGCAGCTCGGACAGGGCTCGAGATACGCAGTATTTT. Complete variable domain (other parts from reference TRBV7-2 and TRBJ2-3): GAGVSQSPSNKVTEKGKDVELRCDPISGHTALYWYRQSLGQGLEFLIYFQGNSAPDKSGLPSDRFSAERTGGSVSTLTIQRTQQEDSAVYLCASSSDRARDTQYFGPGTRLTVL.

This clonotype came up a few times. The V gene is TRBV7-9, the J gene TRBJ1-2; D remains unclear. The CDR3 consists of 16 residues. CDR1 is SEHNR, CDR2 FQNEAQ, per germline (reference sequence). V was clipped by 4 bases and J by 1 base, with 16 bases between them. CDR3 DNA: TGTGCCAGCAGCTCCATCAAATCCACCCTTAACTATGGCTACACCTTC. This encodes CASSSIKSTLNYGYTF.

This clonotype has only a few counts. V usage is TRBV20-1 and J usage is TRBJ2-2; the match to TRBD2 covers 8 bases. CDR1 and CDR2 (germline): DFQATT, SNEGSKA (reference sequence). After removal of 4 bases from V and 0 bases from J, the junction contained 4 bases not matched to a gene. The CDR3 loop spans 15 amino acids. CDR3 in amino acids: CSATRGGANTGELFF. The CDR3, as DNA: TGCAGTGCTACCCGGGGGGGCGCGAACACCGGGGAGCTGTTTTTT.

This clonotype showed up just a few times. This CDR3 is CASSLAQIMDTEAFF. The CDR3 coding sequence is TGTGCCAGCAGCTTAGCGCAAATCATGGACACTGAAGCTTTCTTT. V is TRBV7-8 and J is TRBJ1-1; no clear D. V lost 0 bases to trimming and J lost 3 bases, with 11 bases between them. CDR3 size: 15 residues. CDR1 and CDR2 (germline): SGHVS, FQNEAQ.

This rearrangement joins TRBV7-7 to TRBJ2-2; the D gene is possibly TRBD1 (6 bases). The V gene lost 4 bases and the J gene lost 4 bases, with 10 bases spanning the gap. Per the germline V gene, CDR1 is SSHAT and CDR2 is FNYEAQ (reference sequence). This CDR3 is built from 14 residues. The CDR3 DNA reads as TGTGCCAGCAGCTCGACAGGCAGCACCGGGGAGCTGTTTTTT. Translation gives CASSSTGSTGELFF.

J is TRBJ2-7 and V is TRBV20-1; no clear D gene. Germline V lookup: CDR1 DFQATT, CDR2 SNEGSKA (reference sequence). V was pared by 5 bases and J by 3 bases, with 5 bases between. This CDR3 has 10 amino acids. The DNA for the CDR3 is TGCAGTGCTGAAAACTACGAGCAGTACTTC. As protein: CSAENYEQYF.

The chain has TRBV19 and TRBJ2-5, with no clear D. This CDR3 is built from 13 residues. Per germline, CDR1 LNHDA and CDR2 SQIVND (reference sequence). V lost 5 bases and J 2 bases, leaving 9 bases between the germline ends. The CDR3 protein is CASSPGLQETQYF. CDR3 bases: TGTGCCAGTAGTCCGGGTCTACAAGAGACCCAGTACTTC.

The gene calls are TRBV20-1 and TRBJ2-3; TRBD2 is a possible D gene (5 bases). The germline gives CDR1 DFQATT, CDR2 SNEGSKA (reference sequence). The CDR3 consists of 12 residues. Trimming cost V 5 bases and J 6 bases, with 12 bases left between them. CDR3 loop: CSAARTVDTQYF. CDR3 nucleotide sequence: TGCAGTGCTGCCCGGACTGTGGATACGCAGTATTTT.

This clonotype turned up a few times. The rearrangement links TRBV6-5 to TRBJ1-1, with D unresolved. In germline, CDR1 is MNHEY, CDR2 SVGAGI. This CDR3 contains 13 residues. Trimming removed 2 bases from V and 3 bases from J, with 7 bases in between. The CDR3 is CASSYRSDTEAFF. The CDR3 region has the DNA TGTGCCAGCAGTTACAGATCGGACACTGAAGCTTTCTTT.

In its sample, this clonotype was seen a few times. This chain joins TRBV7-3 and TRBJ2-3, with 11 bases matching TRBD2. CDR1 SGHTA and CDR2 FQGTGA come from the germline V gene. After removal of 5 bases from V and 3 bases from J, the junction contained 1 base not matched to a gene. The CDR3 spans 14 residues. CDR3 sequence reads: CASSLAGGTDTQYF. The CDR3 DNA sequence: TGTGCCAGCAGCCTAGCGGGGGGAACAGATACGCAGTATTTT.

This clonotype was seen a few times. V is TRBV4-3 and J is TRBJ1-6; TRBD1 is a possible D gene (5 bases). The CDR3 spans 15 residues. CDR1 and CDR2 from the germline V gene are LGHNA and YSLEER. Trimming took off 4 bases at V and 8 bases at J, with 15 bases between the two ends. CDR3 protein: CASSPKVGADSPLHF. The CDR3 DNA is TGCGCCAGCAGCCCCAAGGTAGGGGCGGATTCACCCCTCCACTTT.

This clonotype was counted only a few times. CDR3 amino acids: CASSLEQLFTDTQYF. Here the CDR3 DNA reads TGTGCCAGCAGCTTAGAACAGCTATTCACAGATACGCAGTATTTT. The chain is built from TRBV7-9 and TRBJ2-3; D unresolved. Germline lookup yields CDR1 SEHNR and CDR2 FQNEAQ (reference sequence). Deletions cut 1 base from V and 2 bases from J, with 10 bases between. The CDR3 is made up of 15 amino acids.

V and J are TRBV7-8 and TRBJ2-2, with TRBD2 matching 9 bases. With 4 bases clipped from V and 3 bases from J, the junction kept 3 bases outside the gene matches. The CDR3 has 15 residues. From germline, CDR1 is SGHVS and CDR2 FQNEAQ. The CDR3 sequence: CASSSAGGDTGELFF. The DNA of the CDR3 is TGTGCCAGCAGCTCAGCGGGAGGAGACACCGGGGAGCTGTTTTTT.

The V gene is TRBV4-1, the J gene TRBJ2-7, with TRBD1 matching 7 bases. The CDR3 runs 16 residues. CDR1 and CDR2 (germline): MGHRA, YSYEKL. The V and J ends lost 8 bases and 2 bases, in that order; junction bases with no gene match: 15. CDR3 nucleotides: TGCGCCAGCGCCCAAGATCCCGCGACAGGGACCTACGAGCAGTACTTC. Protein: CASAQDPATGTYEQYF.

The chain links TRBV7-3 to TRBJ2-1; TRBD2 matches 8 bases. The junction had 15 bases not matched to a gene; V was cut back by 5 bases and J by 9 bases. This CDR3 region has 16 residues. Germline lookup yields CDR1 SGHTA and CDR2 FQGTGA. The CDR3 loop reads CASSPLSGGGRSEQFF. The DNA for the CDR3 is TGTGCCAGCAGCCCGTTAAGCGGGGGAGGGCGGAGTGAGCAGTTCTTC.

The rearrangement links TRBV6-2 or TRBV6-3 to TRBJ2-7, with a possible D match to TRBD2 (6 bases). From germline, CDR1 is MNHEY and CDR2 SVGEGT. V lost 6 bases, J lost 3 bases, and 12 bases lay in between. This CDR3 has 13 residues. CDR3 bases: TGTGCCAGCAGCCGACCCGGGAGCTACGAGCAGTACTTC. Translation: CASSRPGSYEQYF.

This clonotype occurred a few times. The chain joins TRBV7-9 to TRBJ2-5; possible D gene TRBD1, 5 bases. The V gene lost 1 base and the J gene lost 1 base, with 10 bases spanning the gap. The CDR3 covers 15 residues. Germline CDR1 SEHNR, CDR2 FQNEAQ (reference sequence). DNA of the CDR3: TGTGCCAGCAGCTTAGATGACAGTTTCCAAGAGACCCAGTACTTC. This translates into CASSLDDSFQETQYF.

The rearrangement joins TRBV27 to TRBJ1-2; 9 bases match TRBD1. Germline CDR1 and CDR2: MNHEY and SMNVEV (reference sequence). The CDR3 sequence is 15 residues long. V dropped 4 bases and J dropped 2; count of bases not matched to a gene: 5. The CDR3 DNA sequence: TGTGCCAGCAGTTCATACAGGGGGCTCAACTATGGCTACACCTTC. Translated, it gives CASSSYRGLNYGYTF.

This clonotype was observed a handful of times. This chain uses TRBV27 with TRBJ2-5; tentatively, D is TRBD1 (6 bases). The germline V gene has CDR1 MNHEY and CDR2 SMNVEV (reference sequence). Trimming removed 0 bases from V and 2 bases from J, with 10 bases in between. The CDR3 is 15 amino acids. DNA for the CDR3: TGTGCCAGCAGTTTATCCGGACAGAGTCAAGAGACCCAGTACTTC. Translating it yields CASSLSGQSQETQYF.

The rearrangement links TRBV19 to TRBJ1-5, with TRBD1 identical over 7 bases. There are 14 residues in the CDR3. CDR1 is LNHDA and CDR2 is SQIVND in the germline V gene (reference sequence). The J segment lost 6 bases and the V segment lost 5 bases, leaving 7 bases of the junction unmatched. The CDR3 spells CASSLQGQGQPQHF. In DNA, the CDR3 is TGTGCCAGTAGTTTACAGGGGCAGGGTCAGCCCCAGCATTTT.

This chain links TRBV30 with TRBJ1-1, with TRBD1 as a possible D gene (5 bases). Trimming took off 1 base at V and 5 bases at J, with 17 bases between the two ends. This CDR3 is built from 15 residues. CDR1 is GTSNPN, CDR2 SVGIG, per germline (reference sequence). CDR3 protein: CAWSGVGAPATEAFF. CDR3 nucleotide sequence: TGTGCCTGGAGTGGGGTAGGGGCCCCTGCTACTGAAGCTTTCTTT. Together with reference TRBV30 and TRBJ1-1, the CDR3 gives the full variable domain: SQTIHQWPATLVQPVGSPLSLECTVEGTSNPNLYWYRQAAGRGLQLLFYSVGIGQISSEVPQNLSASRPQDRQFILSSKKLLLSDSGFYLCAWSGVGAPATEAFFGQGTRLTVV.

This clonotype turned up a few times. This chain uses TRBV7-3 with TRBJ2-5; TRBD2 agrees at 12 bases. Germline lookup yields CDR1 SGHTA and CDR2 FQGTGA. The CDR3 totals 15 residues. V lost 5 bases and J lost 5; bases outside the gene matches: 6. The CDR3 DNA reads as TGTGCCAGCAGCCCTAGCGGGGGGGCAGGGGAGACCCAGTACTTC. It specifies CASSPSGGAGETQYF.

The rearrangement links TRBV7-2 to TRBJ2-1; no firm D call. The CDR3 is 10 residues long. Trimming took off 5 bases at V and 10 bases at J, with 6 bases between the two ends. CDR1 and CDR2 (germline): SGHTA, FQGNSA. Here the CDR3 DNA reads TGTGCCAGCAGCCATGGAGAGCAGTTCTTC. Its protein product is CASSHGEQFF.